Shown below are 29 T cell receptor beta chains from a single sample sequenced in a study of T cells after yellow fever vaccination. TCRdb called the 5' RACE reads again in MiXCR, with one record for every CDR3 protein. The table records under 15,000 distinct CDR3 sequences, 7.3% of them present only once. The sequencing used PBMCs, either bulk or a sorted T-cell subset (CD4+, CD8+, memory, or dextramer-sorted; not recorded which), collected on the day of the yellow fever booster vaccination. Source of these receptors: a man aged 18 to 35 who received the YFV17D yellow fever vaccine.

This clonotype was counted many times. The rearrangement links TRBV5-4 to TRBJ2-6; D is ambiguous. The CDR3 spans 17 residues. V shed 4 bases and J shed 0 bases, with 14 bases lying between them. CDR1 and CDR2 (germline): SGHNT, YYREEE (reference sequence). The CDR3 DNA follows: TGTGCCAGCAGCCCATCATCCACCCCCTCTGGGGCCAACGTCCTGACTTTC. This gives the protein CASSPSSTPSGANVLTF.

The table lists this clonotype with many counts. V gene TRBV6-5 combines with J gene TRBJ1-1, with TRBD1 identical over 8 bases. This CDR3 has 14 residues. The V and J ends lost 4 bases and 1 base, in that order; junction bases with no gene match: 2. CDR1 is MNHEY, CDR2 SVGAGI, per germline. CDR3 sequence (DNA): TGTGCCAGCAGTTTCGACAGGGGGAACACTGAAGCTTTCTTT. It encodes CASSFDRGNTEAFF.

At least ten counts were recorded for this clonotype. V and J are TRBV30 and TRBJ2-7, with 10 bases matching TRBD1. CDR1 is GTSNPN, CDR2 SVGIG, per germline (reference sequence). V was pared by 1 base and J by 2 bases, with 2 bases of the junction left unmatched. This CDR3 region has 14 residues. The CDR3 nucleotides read TGTGCCTGGAGTGGCGGGACAGGGGCCTACGAGCAGTACTTC. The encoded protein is CAWSGGTGAYEQYF. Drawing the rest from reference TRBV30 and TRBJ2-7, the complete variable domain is SQTIHQWPATLVQPVGSPLSLECTVEGTSNPNLYWYRQAAGRGLQLLFYSVGIGQISSEVPQNLSASRPQDRQFILSSKKLLLSDSGFYLCAWSGGTGAYEQYFGPGTRLTVT.

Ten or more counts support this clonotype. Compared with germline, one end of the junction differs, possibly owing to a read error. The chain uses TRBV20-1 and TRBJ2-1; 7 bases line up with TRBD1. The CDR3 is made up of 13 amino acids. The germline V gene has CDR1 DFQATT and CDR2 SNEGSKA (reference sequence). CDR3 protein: CSAREVGQGVQVF. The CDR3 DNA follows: TGCAGTGCTAGAGAGGTGGGGCAGGGGGTCCAGGTCTTC.

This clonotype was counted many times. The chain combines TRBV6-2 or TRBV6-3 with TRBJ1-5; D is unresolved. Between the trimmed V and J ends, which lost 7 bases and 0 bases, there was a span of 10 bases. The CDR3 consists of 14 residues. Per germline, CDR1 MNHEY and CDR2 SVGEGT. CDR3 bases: TGTGCCAGCAATGGACCAGATAGCAATCAGCCCCAGCATTTT. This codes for CASNGPDSNQPQHF.

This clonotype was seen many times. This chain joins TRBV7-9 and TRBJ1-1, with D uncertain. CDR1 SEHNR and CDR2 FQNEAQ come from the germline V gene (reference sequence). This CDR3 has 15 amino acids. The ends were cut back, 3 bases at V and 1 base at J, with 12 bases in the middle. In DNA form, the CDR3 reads TGTGCCAGCAGCTTCCGAGGGTTAGGGAACACTGAAGCTTTCTTT. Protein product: CASSFRGLGNTEAFF.

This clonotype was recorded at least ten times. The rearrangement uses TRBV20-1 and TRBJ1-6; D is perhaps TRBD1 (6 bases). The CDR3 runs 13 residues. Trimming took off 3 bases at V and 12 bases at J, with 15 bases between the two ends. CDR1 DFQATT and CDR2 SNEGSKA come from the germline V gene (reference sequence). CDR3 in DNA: TGCAGTGCTAGGGCCGGGACACAAGTACCCCTCCACTTT. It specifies CSARAGTQVPLHF.

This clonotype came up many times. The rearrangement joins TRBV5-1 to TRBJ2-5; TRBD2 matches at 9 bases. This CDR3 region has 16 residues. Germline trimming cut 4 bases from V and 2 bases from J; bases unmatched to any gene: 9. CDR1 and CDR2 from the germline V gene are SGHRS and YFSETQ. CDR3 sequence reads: CASSLDPSGAQETQYF. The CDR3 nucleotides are TGCGCCAGCAGCCTGGACCCTAGCGGGGCTCAAGAGACCCAGTACTTC.

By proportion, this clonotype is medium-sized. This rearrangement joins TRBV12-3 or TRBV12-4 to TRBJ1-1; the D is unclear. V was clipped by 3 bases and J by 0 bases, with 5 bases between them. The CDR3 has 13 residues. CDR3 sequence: CASSFAMNTEAFF. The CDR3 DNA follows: TGTGCCAGCAGTTTTGCCATGAACACTGAAGCTTTCTTT.

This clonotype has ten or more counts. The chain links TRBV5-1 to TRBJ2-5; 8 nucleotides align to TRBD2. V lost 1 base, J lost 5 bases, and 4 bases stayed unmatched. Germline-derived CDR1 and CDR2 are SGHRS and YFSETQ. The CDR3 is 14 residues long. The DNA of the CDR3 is TGCGCCAGCAGCTTGCTGGGACTAGAGGAGACCCAGTACTTC. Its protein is CASSLLGLEETQYF.

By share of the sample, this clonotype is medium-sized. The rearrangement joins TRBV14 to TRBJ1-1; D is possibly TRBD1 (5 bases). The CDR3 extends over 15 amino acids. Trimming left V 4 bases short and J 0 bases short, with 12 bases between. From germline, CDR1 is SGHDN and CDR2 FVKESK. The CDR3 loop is CASSRGGALNTEAFF. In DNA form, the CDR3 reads TGTGCCAGCAGCCGGGGAGGGGCTTTGAACACTGAAGCTTTCTTT.

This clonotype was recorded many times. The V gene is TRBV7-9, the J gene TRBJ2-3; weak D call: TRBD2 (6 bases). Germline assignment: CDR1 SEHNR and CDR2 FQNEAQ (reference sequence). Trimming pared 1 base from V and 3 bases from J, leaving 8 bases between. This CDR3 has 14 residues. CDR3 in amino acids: CASSLERGTDTQYF. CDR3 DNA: TGTGCCAGCAGCTTAGAACGGGGGACAGATACGCAGTATTTT.

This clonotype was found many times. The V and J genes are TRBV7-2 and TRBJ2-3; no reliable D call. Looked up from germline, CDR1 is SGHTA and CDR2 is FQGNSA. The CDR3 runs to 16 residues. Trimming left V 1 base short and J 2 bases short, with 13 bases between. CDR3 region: CASSLGLGGPTDTQYF. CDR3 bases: TGTGCCAGCAGCTTAGGGCTAGGCGGACCCACAGATACGCAGTATTTT.

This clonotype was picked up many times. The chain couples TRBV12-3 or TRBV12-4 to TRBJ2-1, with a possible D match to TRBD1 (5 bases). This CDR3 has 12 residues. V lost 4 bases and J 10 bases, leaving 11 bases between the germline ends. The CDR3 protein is CASSSDRPEQFF. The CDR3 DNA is TGTGCCAGCAGTTCCGACAGACCCGAGCAGTTCTTC.

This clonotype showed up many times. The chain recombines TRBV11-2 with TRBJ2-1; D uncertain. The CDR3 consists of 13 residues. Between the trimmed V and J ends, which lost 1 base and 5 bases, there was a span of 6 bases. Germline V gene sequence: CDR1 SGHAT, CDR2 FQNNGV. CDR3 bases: TGTGCCAGCAGCTTAGGACGGAACAATGAGCAGTTCTTC. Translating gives CASSLGRNNEQFF.

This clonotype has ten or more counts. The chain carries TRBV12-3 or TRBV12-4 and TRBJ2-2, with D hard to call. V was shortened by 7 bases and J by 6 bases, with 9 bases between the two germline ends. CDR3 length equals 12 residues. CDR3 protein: CASKAPAGELFF. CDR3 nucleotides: TGTGCCAGCAAAGCACCCGCCGGGGAGCTGTTTTTT.

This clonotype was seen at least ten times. The CDR3 region has the DNA TGCAGTGCTAGAGATTTCGGGAGAAGCACAGATACGCAGTATTTT. Its protein product is CSARDFGRSTDTQYF. This rearrangement joins TRBV20-1 to TRBJ2-3; a weak D match, TRBD2 (6 bases). V dropped 0 bases and J dropped 0 bases, with 10 bases sitting between them. The germline V gene has CDR1 DFQATT and CDR2 SNEGSKA (reference sequence). This CDR3 region has 15 residues.

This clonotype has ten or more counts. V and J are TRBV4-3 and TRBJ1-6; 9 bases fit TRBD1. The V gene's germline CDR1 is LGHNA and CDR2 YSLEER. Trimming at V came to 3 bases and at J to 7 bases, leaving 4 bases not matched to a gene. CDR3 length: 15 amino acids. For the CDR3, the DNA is TGCGCCAGCAGCCATTACGGACAGGGGAATTCACCCCTCCACTTT. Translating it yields CASSHYGQGNSPLHF.

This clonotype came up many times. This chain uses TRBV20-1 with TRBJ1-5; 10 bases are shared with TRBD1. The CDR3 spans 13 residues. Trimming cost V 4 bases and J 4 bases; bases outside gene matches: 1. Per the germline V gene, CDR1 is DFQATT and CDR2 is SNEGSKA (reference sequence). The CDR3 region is CSAMGQGNQPQHF. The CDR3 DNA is TGCAGTGCTATGGGACAGGGGAATCAGCCCCAGCATTTT.

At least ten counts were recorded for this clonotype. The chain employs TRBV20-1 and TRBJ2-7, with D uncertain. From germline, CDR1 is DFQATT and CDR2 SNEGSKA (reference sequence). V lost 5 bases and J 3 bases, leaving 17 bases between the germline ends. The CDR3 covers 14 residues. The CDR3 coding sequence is TGCAGTGCTCTTACCCCGACGGGTAACTACGAGCAGTACTTC. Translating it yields CSALTPTGNYEQYF.

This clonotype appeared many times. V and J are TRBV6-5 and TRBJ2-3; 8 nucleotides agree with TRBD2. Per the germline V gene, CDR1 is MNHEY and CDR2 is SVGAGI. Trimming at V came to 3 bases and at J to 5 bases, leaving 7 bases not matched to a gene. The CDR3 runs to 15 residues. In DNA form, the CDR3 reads TGTGCCAGCAGTTATAGCGGGGCCGGTAAAGATACGCAGTATTTT. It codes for CASSYSGAGKDTQYF.

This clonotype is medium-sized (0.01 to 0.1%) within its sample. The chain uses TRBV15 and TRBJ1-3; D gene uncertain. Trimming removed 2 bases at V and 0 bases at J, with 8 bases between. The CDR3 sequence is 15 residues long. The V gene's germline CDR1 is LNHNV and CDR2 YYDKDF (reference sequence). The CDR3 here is CATSRPAVSGNTIYF. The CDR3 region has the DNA TGTGCCACCAGCAGACCCGCCGTCTCTGGAAACACCATATATTTT.

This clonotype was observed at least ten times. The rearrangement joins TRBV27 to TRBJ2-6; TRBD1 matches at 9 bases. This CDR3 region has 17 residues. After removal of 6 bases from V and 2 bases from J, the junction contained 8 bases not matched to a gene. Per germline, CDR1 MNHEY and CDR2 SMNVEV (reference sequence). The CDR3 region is CASRRGQGKAGANVLTF. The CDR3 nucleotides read TGTGCCAGCAGGAGGGGACAGGGCAAAGCTGGGGCCAACGTCCTGACTTTC. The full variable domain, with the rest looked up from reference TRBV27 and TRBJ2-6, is EAQVTQNPRYLITVTGKKLTVTCSQNMNHEYMSWYRQDPGLGLRQIYYSMNVEVTDKGDVPEGYKVSRKEKRNFPLILESPSPNQTSLYFCASRRGQGKAGANVLTFGAGSRLTVL.

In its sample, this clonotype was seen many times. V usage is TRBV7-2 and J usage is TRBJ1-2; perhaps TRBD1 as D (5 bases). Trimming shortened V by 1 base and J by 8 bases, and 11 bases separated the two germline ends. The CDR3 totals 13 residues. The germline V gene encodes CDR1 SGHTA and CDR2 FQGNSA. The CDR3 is CASSLGQGGGYTF. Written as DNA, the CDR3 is TGTGCCAGCAGCTTAGGGCAGGGCGGAGGCTACACCTTC.

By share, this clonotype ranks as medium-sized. The CDR3 protein is CASSRDRGWDTQYF. In nucleotides, the CDR3 is TGTGCCAGCAGCAGGGACAGGGGGTGGGATACGCAGTATTTT. The chain couples TRBV7-2 to TRBJ2-3; 11 bases are shared with TRBD1. This CDR3 has 14 residues. V shed 5 bases, J shed 6 bases, and the junction held 4 bases outside the gene matches. Looked up from germline, CDR1 is SGHTA and CDR2 is FQGNSA.

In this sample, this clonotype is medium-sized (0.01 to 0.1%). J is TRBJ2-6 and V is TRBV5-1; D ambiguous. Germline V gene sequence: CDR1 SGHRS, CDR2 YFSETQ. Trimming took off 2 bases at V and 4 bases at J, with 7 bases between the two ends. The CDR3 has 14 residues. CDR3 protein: CASSLSTGANVLTF. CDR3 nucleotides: TGCGCCAGCAGCTTATCCACAGGGGCCAACGTCCTGACTTTC.

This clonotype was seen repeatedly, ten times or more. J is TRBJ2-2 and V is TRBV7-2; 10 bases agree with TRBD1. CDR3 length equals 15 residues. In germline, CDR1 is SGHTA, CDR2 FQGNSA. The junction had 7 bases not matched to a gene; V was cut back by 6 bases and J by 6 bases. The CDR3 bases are TGTGCCAGCAGTCCCGGGACAGGGGTCCCCGGGGAGCTGTTTTTT. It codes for CASSPGTGVPGELFF.

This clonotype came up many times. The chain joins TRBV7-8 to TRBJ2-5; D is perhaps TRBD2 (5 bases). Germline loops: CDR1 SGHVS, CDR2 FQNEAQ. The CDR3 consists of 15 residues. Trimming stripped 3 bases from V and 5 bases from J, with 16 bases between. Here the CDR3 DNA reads TGTGCCAGCAGCTTGGGTTTAGGACTTTGGGAGACCCAGTACTTC. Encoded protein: CASSLGLGLWETQYF.

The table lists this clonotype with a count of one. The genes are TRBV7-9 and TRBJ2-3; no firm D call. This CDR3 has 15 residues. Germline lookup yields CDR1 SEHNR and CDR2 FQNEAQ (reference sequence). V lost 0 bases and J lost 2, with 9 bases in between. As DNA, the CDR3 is TGTGCCAGCAGCTTAGCTCCTCCGCCCACAGATACGCAGTATTTT. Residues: CASSLAPPPTDTQYF.